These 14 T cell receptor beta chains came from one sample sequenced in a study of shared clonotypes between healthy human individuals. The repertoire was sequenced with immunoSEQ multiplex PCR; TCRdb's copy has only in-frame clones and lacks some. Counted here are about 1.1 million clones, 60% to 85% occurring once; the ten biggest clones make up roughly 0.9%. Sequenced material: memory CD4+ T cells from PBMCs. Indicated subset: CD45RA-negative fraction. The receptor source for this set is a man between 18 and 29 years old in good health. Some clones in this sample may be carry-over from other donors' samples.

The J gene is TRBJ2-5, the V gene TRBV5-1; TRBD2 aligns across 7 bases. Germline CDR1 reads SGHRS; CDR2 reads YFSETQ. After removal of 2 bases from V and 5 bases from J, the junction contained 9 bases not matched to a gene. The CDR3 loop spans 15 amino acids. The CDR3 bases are TGCGCCAGCAGCTTTGTGGGAGGGCCGAGGGAGACCCAGTACTTC. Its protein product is CASSFVGGPRETQYF.

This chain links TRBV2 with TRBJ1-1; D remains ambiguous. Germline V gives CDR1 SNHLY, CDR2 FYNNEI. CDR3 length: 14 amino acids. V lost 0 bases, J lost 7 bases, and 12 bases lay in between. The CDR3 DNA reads TGTGCCAGCAGTGAAGCGCCCGGATTTCTTGAAGCTTTCTTT. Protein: CASSEAPGFLEAFF.

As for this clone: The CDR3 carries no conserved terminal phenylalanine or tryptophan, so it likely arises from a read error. The CDR3 nucleotides read TGTGCCAGCGGAACAGCTTACTATGGCTACACCTCC. Protein product: CASGTAYYGYTS. This sequence joins TRBV28 and TRBJ1-2; D call uncertain. V dropped 8 bases and J dropped 3 bases, with 10 bases sitting between them. The germline gives CDR1 MDHEN, CDR2 SYDVKM. CDR3 length: 12 residues.

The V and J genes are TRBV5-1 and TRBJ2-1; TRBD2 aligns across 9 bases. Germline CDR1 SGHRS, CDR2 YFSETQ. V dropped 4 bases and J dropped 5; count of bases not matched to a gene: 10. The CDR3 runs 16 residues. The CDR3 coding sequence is TGCGCCAGCAGCAGACTAGCCCTAGCGGGGAACAATGAGCAGTTCTTC. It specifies CASSRLALAGNNEQFF.

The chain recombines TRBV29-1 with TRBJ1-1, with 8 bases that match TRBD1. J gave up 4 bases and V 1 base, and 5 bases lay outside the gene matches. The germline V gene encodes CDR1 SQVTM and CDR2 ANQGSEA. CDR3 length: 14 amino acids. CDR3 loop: CSVEVAGGITEAFF. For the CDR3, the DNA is TGCAGCGTTGAAGTGGCAGGGGGCATCACTGAAGCTTTCTTT.

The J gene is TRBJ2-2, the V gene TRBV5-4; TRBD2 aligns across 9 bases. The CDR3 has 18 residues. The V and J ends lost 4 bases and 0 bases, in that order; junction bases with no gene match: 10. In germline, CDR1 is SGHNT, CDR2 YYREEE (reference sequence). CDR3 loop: CASSGKSGGFSNTGELFF. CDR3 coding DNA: TGTGCCAGCAGCGGGAAGAGCGGGGGGTTCTCGAACACCGGGGAGCTGTTTTTT. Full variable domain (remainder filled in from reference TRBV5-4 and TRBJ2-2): ETGVTQSPTHLIKTRGQQVTLRCSSQSGHNTVSWYQQALGQGPQFIFQYYREEENGRGNFPPRFSGLQFPNYSSELNVNALELDDSALYLCASSGKSGGFSNTGELFFGEGSRLTVL.

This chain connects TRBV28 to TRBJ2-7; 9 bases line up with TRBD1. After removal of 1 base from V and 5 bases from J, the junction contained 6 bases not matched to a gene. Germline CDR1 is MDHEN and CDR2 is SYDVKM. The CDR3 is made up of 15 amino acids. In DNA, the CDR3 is TGTGCCAGCAGTTTATTGGGGACAGGGTCTAACGAGCAGTACTTC. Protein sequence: CASSLLGTGSNEQYF.

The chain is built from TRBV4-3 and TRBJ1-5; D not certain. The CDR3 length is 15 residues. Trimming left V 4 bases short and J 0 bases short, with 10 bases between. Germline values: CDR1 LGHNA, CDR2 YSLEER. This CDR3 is CASSLTTHSNQPQHF. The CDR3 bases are TGCGCCAGCAGCCTTACTACCCATAGCAATCAGCCCCAGCATTTT.

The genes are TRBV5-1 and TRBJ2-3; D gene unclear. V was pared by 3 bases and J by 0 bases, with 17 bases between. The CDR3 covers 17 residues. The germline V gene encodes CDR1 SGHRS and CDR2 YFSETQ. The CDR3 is CASSSGPQDFSTDTQYF. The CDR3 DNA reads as TGCGCCAGCAGCTCTGGACCCCAAGATTTTAGCACAGATACGCAGTATTTT.

The CDR3 coding sequence is TGTGCCAGTACCAAAGGGAGCGGGAGGGGTTACACCGGGGAGCTGTTTTTT. This translates into CASTKGSGRGYTGELFF. This sequence joins TRBV19 and TRBJ2-2; 10 nucleotides line up with TRBD2. The CDR3 has 17 residues. Trimming at V came to 7 bases and at J to 3 bases, leaving 11 bases not matched to a gene. Germline assignment: CDR1 LNHDA and CDR2 SQIVND (reference sequence).

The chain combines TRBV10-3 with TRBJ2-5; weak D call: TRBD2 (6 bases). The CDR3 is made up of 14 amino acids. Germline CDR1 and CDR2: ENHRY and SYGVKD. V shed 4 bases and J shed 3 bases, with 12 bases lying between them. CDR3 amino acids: CAISGTPGEETQYF. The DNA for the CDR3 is TGTGCCATCAGTGGAACTCCGGGGGAAGAGACCCAGTACTTC.

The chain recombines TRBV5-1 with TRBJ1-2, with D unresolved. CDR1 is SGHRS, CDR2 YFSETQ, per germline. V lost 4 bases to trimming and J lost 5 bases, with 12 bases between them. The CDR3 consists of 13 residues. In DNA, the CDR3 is TGCGCCAGCAGCGCCTTAGGTGATTATGGCTACACCTTC. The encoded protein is CASSALGDYGYTF. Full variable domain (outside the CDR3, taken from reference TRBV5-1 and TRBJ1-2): KAGVTQTPRYLIKTRGQQVTLSCSPISGHRSVSWYQQTPGQGLQFLFEYFSETQRNKGNFPGRFSGRQFSNSRSEMNVSTLELGDSALYLCASSALGDYGYTFGSGTRLTVV.

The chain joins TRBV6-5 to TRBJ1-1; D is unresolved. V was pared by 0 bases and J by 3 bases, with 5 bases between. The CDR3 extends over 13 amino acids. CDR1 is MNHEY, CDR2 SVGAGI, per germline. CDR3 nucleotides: TGTGCCAGCAGTTACTCAGCGGACACTGAAGCTTTCTTT. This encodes CASSYSADTEAFF.

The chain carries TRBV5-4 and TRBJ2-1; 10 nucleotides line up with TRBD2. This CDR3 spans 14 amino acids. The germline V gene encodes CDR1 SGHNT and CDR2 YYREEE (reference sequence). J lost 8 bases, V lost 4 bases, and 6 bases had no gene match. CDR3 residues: CASSLPSGSYEQFF. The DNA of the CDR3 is TGTGCCAGCAGCCTCCCTAGCGGGAGCTATGAGCAGTTCTTC.